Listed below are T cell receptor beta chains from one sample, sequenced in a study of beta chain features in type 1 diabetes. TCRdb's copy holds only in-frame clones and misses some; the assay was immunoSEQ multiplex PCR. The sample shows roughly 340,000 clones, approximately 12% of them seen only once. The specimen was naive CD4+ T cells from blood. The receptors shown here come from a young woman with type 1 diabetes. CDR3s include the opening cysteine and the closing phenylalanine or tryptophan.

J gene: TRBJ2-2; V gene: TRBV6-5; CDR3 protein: CASSYYLAGPTGELFF
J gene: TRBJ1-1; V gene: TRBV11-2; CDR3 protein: CASSLEVRANTEAFF
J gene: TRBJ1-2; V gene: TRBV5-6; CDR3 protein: CASSLDGSGDTF
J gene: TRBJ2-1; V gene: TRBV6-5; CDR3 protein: CASSRTSGRANEQFF
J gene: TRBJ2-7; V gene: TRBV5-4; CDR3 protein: CASSFPLSYEQYF
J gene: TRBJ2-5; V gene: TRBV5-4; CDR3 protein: CASSPGGQVVETQYF
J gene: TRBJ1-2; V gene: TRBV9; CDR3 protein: CASSVGDRYNYGYTF
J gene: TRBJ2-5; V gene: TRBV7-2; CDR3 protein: CASSFRSGRGGRETQYF
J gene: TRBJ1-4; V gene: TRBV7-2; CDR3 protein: CASSPQGKNEKLFF
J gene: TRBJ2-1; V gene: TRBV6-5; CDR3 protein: CASSTTGESEQFF
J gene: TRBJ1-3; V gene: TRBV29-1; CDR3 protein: CSVDGTDGNTIYF
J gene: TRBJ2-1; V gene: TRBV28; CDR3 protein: CASSLPGTSADEQFF
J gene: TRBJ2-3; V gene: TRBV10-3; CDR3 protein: CAIRRGTTTDTQYF
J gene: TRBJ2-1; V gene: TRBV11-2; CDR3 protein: CASSPRLAGGPNEQFF
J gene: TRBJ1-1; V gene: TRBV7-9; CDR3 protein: CASSLAVSPNTEAFF
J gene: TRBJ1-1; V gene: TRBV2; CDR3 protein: CASSVEAGENTEAFF
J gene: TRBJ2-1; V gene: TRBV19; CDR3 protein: CASSATKGLASSYNEQFF
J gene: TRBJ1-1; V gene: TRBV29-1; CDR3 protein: CSVVGQGAWGAFF
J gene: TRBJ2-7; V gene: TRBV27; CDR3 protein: CASSVSGDPYEQYF
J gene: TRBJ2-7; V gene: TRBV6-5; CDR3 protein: CASSLDRYEQYF
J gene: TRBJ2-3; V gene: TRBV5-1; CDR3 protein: CASSEGQGTDTQYF
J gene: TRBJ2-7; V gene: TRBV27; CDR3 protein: CASRRGTGYEQYF
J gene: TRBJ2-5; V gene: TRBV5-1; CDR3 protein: CASSFPSAPGETQYF
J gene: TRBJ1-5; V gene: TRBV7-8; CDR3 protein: CASSLRGNQPQHF
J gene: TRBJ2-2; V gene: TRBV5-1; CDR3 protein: CASSLGSGTRYGELFF
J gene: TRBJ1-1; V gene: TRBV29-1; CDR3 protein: CSVQWSLANTEAFF
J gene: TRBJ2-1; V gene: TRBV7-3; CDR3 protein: CASINKGASRNEQFF
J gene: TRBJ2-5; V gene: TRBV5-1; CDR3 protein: CASSFLAGAYQETQYF
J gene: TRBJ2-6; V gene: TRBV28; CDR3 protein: CASSLLHRGSGANVLTF
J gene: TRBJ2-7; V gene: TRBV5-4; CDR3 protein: CASSLEAGISEQYF
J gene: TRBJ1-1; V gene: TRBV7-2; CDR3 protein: CASSLARTAANTEAFF
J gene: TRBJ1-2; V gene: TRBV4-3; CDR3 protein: CASSQAGTVGYTF
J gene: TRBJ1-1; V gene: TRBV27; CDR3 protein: CASSQRDREAAFF